This T cell receptor (beta chain) is from a study of PD-1 blockade in classical Hodgkin lymphoma. Whole-study context: Patients were treated with nivolumab at 3 mg/kg, and this was given intravenously every 2 weeks.

Assay: immunoSEQ multiplex PCR; the TCRdb copy retains only in-frame clones and omits some. The sample gives 75,000 to 100,000 clones, around four fifths of which show up once; less than 15% is in the top ten. Study-wide results and limits: By cycle point C4D1, TCR diversity had risen significantly in CD4+ cells (but not CD8+ cells).

Brentuximab vedotin exposure varied among the patients, all of whom had relapsed after autologous stem cell transplantation. This CDR3 region has 14 residues. The V gene lost 5 bases and the J gene lost 4 bases, with 14 bases spanning the gap. Germline CDR1 and CDR2: KGHSH and LQKENI. This clone showed up just a few times. Its target is unknown. The chain links TRBV18 to TRBJ2-5; no definite D call. This material consisted of peripheral blood mononuclear cells (PBMCs), taken at baseline. This sequence originates from a human donor with classical Hodgkin lymphoma. The CDR3 sequence is CASSSPYNRETQYF. As DNA, the CDR3 is TGTGCCAGCTCAAGCCCCTACAACCGAGAGACCCAGTACTTC.